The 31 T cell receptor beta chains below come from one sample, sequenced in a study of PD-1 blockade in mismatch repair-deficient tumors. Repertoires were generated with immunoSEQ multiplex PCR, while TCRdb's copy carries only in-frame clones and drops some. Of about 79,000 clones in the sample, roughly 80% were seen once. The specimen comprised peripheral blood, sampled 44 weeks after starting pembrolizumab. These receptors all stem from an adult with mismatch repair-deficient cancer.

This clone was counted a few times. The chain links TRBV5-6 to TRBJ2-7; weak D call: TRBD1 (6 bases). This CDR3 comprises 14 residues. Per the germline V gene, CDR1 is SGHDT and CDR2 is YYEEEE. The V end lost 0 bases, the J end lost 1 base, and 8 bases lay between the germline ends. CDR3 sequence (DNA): TGTGCCAGCAGCTTGGGGGGGCAGTCCTACGAGCAGTACTTC. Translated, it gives CASSLGGQSYEQYF. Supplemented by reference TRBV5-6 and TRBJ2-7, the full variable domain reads DAGVTQSPTHLIKTRGQQVTLRCSPKSGHDTVSWYQQALGQGPQFIFQYYEEEERQRGNFPDRFSGHQFPNYSSELNVNALLLGDSALYLCASSLGGQSYEQYFGPGTRLTVT.

This chain's CDR3 is CASSLGVQKNTEAFF. CDR3 in DNA: TGTGCCAGCAGCTTAGGGGTACAGAAGAACACTGAAGCTTTCTTT. This chain connects TRBV7-9 to TRBJ1-1, with D unclear. Germline CDR1 SEHNR, CDR2 FQNEAQ (reference sequence). Trimming left V 1 base short and J 1 base short, with 10 bases between. This CDR3 comprises 15 residues.

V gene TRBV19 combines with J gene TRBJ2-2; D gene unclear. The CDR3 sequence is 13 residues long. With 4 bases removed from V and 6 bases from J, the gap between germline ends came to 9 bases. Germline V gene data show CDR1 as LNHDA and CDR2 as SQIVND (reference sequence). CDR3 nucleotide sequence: TGTGCCAGTAGTACGAACGTGGCCGGGGAGCTGTTTTTT. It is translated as CASSTNVAGELFF.

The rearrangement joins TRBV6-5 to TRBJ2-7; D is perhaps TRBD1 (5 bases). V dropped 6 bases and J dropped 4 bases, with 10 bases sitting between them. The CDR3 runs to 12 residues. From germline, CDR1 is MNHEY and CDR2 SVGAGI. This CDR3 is CASSPQVYEQYF. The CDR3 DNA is TGTGCCAGCAGCCCACAGGTATACGAGCAGTACTTC.

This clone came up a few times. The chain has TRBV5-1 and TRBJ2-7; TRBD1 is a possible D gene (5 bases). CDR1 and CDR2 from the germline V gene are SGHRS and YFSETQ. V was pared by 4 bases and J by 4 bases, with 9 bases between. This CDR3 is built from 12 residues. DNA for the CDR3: TGCGCCAGCAGCCCGCAGGGATACGAGCAGTACTTC. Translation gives CASSPQGYEQYF.

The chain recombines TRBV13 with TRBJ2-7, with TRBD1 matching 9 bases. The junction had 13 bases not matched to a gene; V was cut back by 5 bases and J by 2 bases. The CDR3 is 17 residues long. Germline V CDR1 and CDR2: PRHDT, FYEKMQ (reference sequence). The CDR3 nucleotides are TGTGCCAGCAGCGACAGACAGGGGGAGAACACCCCCTACGAGCAGTACTTC. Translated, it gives CASSDRQGENTPYEQYF.

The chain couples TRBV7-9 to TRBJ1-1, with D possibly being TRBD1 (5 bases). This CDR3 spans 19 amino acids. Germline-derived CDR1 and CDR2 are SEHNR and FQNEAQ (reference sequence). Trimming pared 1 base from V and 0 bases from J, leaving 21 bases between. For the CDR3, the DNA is TGTGCCAGCAGCTTAGGGGGGTTTCTTCCGGGCAGGGTGAACACTGAAGCTTTCTTT. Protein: CASSLGGFLPGRVNTEAFF.

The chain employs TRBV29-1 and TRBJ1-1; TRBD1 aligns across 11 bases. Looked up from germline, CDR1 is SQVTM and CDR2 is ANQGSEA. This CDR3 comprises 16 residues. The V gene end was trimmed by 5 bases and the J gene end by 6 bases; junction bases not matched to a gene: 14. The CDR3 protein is CSVYNRDRGARAEAFF. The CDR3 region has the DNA TGCAGCGTTTACAACCGGGACAGGGGGGCACGGGCTGAAGCTTTCTTT.

The CDR3 nucleotides read TGTGCCAGCAGCTCACCCGGACAGGGGAAGGGTGAGACCCAGTACTTC. Amino acid sequence: CASSSPGQGKGETQYF. The rearrangement links TRBV9 to TRBJ2-5, with TRBD1 matching over 9 bases. The junction had 12 bases not matched to a gene; V was cut back by 4 bases and J by 5 bases. Germline values: CDR1 SGDLS, CDR2 YYNGEE. The length of the CDR3 is 16 residues.

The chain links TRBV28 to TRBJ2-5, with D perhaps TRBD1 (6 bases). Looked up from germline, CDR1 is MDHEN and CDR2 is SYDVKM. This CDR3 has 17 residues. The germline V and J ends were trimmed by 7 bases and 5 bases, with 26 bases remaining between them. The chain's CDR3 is CASTPLRGWGQAETQYF. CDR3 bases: TGTGCCAGCACCCCCCTGAGGGGGTGGGGACAAGCGGAGACCCAGTACTTC.

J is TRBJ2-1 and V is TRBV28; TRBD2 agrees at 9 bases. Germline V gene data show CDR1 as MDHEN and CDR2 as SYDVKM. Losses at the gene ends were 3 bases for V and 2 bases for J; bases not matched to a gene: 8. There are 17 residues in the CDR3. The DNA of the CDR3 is TGTGCCAGCAGTTTGCTGAATAGCGGGAGCCCCTACAATGAGCAGTTCTTC. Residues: CASSLLNSGSPYNEQFF.

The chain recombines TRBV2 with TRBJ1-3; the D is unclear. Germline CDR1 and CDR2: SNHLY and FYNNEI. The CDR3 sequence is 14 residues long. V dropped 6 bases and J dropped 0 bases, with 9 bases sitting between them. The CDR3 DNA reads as TGTGCCAGCAGGGAGACAAACTCTGGAAACACCATATATTTT. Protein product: CASRETNSGNTIYF.

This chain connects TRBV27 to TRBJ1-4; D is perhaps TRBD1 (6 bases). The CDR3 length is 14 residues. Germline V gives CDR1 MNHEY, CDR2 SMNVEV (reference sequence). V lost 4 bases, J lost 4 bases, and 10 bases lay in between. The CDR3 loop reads CASSSRTVNEKLFF. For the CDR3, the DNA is TGTGCCAGCAGTTCCCGGACAGTTAATGAAAAACTGTTTTTT.

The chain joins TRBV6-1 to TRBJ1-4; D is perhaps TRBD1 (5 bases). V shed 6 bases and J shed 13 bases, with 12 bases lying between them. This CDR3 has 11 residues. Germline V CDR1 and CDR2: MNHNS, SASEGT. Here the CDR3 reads CASSDSWGLFF. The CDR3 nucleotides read TGTGCCAGCAGCGACAGTTGGGGACTGTTTTTT.

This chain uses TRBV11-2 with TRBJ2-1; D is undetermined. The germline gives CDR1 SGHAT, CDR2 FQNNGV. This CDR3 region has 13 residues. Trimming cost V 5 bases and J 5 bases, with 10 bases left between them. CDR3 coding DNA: TGTGCCAGCAGCATCAGCCTGAACAATGAGCAGTTCTTC. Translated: CASSISLNNEQFF.

The DNA for the CDR3 is TGTGCCAGCAGCCCGGCTAGAGGAGGAAAATACAATGAGCAGTTCTTC. It specifies CASSPARGGKYNEQFF. The genes are TRBV11-3 and TRBJ2-1; D perhaps matches TRBD2 (5 bases). V lost 5 bases and J 4 bases, leaving 18 bases between the germline ends. Looked up from germline, CDR1 is SGHNT and CDR2 is YENEEA. The CDR3 contains 16 residues.

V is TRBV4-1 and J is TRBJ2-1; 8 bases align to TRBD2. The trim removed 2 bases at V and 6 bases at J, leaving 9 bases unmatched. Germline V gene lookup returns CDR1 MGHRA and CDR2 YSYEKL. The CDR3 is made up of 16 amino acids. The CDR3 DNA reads TGCGCCAGCAGCCAAACGAGCGGGAGCTGGTCCAATGAGCAGTTCTTC. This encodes CASSQTSGSWSNEQFF.

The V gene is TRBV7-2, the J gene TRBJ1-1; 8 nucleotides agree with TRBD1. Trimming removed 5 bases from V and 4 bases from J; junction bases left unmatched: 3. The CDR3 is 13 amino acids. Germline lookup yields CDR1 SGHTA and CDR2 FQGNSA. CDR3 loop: CASSIGQGTEAFF. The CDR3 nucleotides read TGTGCCAGCAGCATTGGACAGGGCACTGAAGCTTTCTTT.

The CDR3 protein is CASSLDWGHGYEQYF. For the CDR3, the DNA is TGTGCCAGCAGCTTAGATTGGGGACACGGCTACGAGCAGTACTTC. V and J are TRBV11-2 and TRBJ2-7; D possibly corresponds to TRBD1 (6 bases). V dropped 0 bases and J dropped 3 bases, with 12 bases sitting between them. In germline, CDR1 is SGHAT, CDR2 FQNNGV. The CDR3 length is 15 residues.

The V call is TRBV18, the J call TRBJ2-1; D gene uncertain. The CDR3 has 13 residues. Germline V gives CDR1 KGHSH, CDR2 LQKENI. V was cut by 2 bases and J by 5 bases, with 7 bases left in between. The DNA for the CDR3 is TGTGCCAGCTCACCATTCACCGACAATGAGCAGTTCTTC. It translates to CASSPFTDNEQFF.

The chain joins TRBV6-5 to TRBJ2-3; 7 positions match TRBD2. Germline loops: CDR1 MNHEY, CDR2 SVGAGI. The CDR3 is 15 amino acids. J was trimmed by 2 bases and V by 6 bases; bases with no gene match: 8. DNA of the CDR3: TGTGCCAGCAGCCGAACTAGCGAGAACACAGATACGCAGTATTTT. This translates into CASSRTSENTDTQYF.

The CDR3 reads CASSQGTSGKGNEQFF. CDR3 nucleotide sequence: TGTGCCAGCAGCCAAGGGACTAGCGGGAAGGGCAATGAGCAGTTCTTC. The chain is built from TRBV11-2 and TRBJ2-1; 13 bases are a match to TRBD2. V dropped 5 bases and J dropped 6; count of bases not matched to a gene: 7. There are 16 residues in the CDR3. Germline CDR1 reads SGHAT; CDR2 reads FQNNGV.

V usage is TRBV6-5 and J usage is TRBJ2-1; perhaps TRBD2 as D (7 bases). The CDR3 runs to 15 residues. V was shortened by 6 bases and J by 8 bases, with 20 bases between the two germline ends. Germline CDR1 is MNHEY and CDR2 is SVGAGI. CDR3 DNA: TGTGCCAGCAGACCCGCCGGACTAGGGACATATGAGCAGTTCTTC. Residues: CASRPAGLGTYEQFF.

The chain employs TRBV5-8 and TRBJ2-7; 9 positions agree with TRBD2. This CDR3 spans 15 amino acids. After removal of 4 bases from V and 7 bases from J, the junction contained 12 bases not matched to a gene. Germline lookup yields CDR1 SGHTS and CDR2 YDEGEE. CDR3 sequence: CASSLPAGGTGEQYF. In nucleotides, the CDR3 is TGTGCCAGCAGCCTCCCAGCGGGAGGAACGGGGGAGCAGTACTTC.

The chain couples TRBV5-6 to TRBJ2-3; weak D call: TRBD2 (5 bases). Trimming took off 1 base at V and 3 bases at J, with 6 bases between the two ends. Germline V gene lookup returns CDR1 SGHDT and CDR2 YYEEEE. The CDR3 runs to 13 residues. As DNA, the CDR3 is TGTGCCAGCAGCTTGCCGGGGACAGATACGCAGTATTTT. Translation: CASSLPGTDTQYF.

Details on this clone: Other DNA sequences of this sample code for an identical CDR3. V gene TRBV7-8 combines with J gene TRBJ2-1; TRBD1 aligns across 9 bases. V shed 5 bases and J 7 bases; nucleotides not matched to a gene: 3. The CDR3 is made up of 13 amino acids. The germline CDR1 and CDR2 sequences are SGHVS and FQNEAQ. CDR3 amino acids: CASSLDRGNEQFF. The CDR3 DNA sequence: TGTGCCAGCAGCCTGGACAGGGGAAATGAGCAGTTCTTC.

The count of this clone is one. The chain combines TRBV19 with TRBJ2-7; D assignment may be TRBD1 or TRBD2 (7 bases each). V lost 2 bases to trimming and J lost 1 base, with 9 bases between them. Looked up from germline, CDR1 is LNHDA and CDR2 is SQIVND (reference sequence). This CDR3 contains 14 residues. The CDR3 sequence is CASSIQGGSYEQYF. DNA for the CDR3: TGTGCCAGTAGTATACAGGGGGGGTCCTACGAGCAGTACTTC.

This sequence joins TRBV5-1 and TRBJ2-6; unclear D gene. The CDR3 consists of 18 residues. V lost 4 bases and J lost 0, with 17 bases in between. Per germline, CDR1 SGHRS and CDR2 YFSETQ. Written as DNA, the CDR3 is TGCGCCAGCAGCCCGCAGGCCAGTTATAGCTCTGGGGCCAACGTCCTGACTTTC. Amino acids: CASSPQASYSSGANVLTF.

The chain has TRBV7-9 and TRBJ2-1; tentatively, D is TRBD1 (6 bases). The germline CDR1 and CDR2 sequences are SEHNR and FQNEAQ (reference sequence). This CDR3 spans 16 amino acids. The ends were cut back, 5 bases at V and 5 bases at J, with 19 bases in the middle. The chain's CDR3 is CASSPKLVGDNNEQFF. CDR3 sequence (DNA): TGTGCCAGCAGCCCCAAATTGGTAGGGGACAACAATGAGCAGTTCTTC.

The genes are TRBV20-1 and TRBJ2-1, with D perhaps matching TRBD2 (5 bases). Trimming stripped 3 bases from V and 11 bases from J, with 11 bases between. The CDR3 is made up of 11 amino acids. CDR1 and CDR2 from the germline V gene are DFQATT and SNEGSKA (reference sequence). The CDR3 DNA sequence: TGCAGTGCTAGGCCGGGGAACAAGCAGTTCTTC. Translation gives CSARPGNKQFF.

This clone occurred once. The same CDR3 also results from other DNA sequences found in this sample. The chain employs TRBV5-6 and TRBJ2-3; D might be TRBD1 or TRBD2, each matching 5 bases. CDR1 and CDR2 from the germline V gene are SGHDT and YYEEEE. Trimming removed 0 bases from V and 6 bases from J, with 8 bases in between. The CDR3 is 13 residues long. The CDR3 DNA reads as TGTGCCAGCAGCTTGGCCGGGACGGATACGCAGTATTTT. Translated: CASSLAGTDTQYF.